This TCR beta chain was captured in a study of Graves' ophthalmopathy and Graves' hyperthyroidism. RNA transcripts were the source from which TCR beta CDR3 regions were amplified. HTBI-primed first-round RT-PCR preceded second-round multiplex PCR. One entry per CDR3 protein results from TCRdb running MiXCR on the multiplex PCR reads. The repertoire includes around 600,000 distinct CDR3 sequences, over 40% of them detected once, and over 2.5% sits in the top ten. Orbital computed tomography and thyroid ultrasound, along with TRAb, serum thyroxine and clinical symptoms, underpinned diagnosis. CDR1 and CDR2 (germline): SGHTA, FQGNSA. The V segment lost 5 bases and the J segment 2 bases; nucleotides outside the gene matches: 14. The CDR3 is 17 residues long.

The source is an adult man with Graves' ophthalmopathy. Sequencing was done on a sample of peripheral blood. This chain uses TRBV7-2 with TRBJ1-1; TRBD1 aligns across 7 bases. In nucleotides, the CDR3 is TGTGCCAGCAGCCAAGGCGGCCAGGGGGGAATTAACACTGAAGCTTTCTTT. Translated: CASSQGGQGGINTEAFF.